Reported below is one T cell receptor beta chain. What it binds is unknown. As every portion of the isolated RNA was reverse transcribed, the sequencing read expressed TCRB transcripts. The table came from immunoSEQ multiplex PCR; TCRdb's copy has only in-frame clones and leaves some out. Among 230,000 or so clones listed, 15% to 20% were seen once. This sample stems from a study of beta chain features in type 1 diabetes. Whole-study results and caveats: Significant though moderate, a shortening of TCRB CDR3s appeared in all four CD4+ subsets of Type 1 diabetes patients.

This clonotype was obtained from a man younger than 40 with type 1 diabetes. Sequencing was done on a sample of naive CD4+ T cells from blood.

DNA of the CDR3: TGTGCCAGCAGTGGGTCGGGAGCATTCACAGATACGCAGTATTTT. Protein sequence: CASSGSGAFTDTQYF. The V gene is TRBV6-6, the J gene TRBJ2-3; D possibly corresponds to TRBD2 (6 bases). The CDR3 runs to 15 residues. Looked up from germline, CDR1 is MNHNY and CDR2 is SVGAGI (reference sequence). The germline V and J ends were trimmed by 5 bases and 2 bases, with 14 bases remaining between them.